This T cell receptor beta chain appears in the sequencing data of a study of graft-versus-host responses after intestinal transplantation (dated by TCRdb to the early 2020s). A note on the overall study: Multivisceral, liver-intestinal, or isolated intestinal transplants were received by the recipients. Every recipient was given anti-thymocyte globulin induction, then maintenance tacrolimus and steroids for 2 to 3 years. After intestinal transplantation, graft-versus-host and host-versus-graft alloreactive T cell clones in the graft, circulation and bone marrow were tracked using bulk TCR-beta CDR3 sequencing. Alloreactive clones were identified by sequencing pre-transplant mixed lymphocyte reaction products and comparing them with unstimulated pre-transplant donor and recipient T cells. Of the roughly 25 intestinal transplant recipients enrolled in the cohort, one of whom was a retransplant, 3 patients without pretransplant specimens were excluded. A peak of at least 4% donor T cells among recipient peripheral blood mononuclear cells was the definition used for donor T cell macrochimerism. Rather than going through the commercial service, samples from three later patients were sequenced in-house on an Illumina MiSeq and processed with MiXCR.

This specimen's time point label, interpreted: cells obtained before transplantation from donor or recipient. CD3+CD4+ and CD3+CD8+ populations were FACS-sorted from unstimulated pre-transplant donor and recipient cells taken from spleen or lymph nodes. The method was the immunoSEQ multiplex PCR assay. In most patients, genomic DNA was isolated using the Qiagen DNeasy Blood and Tissue Kit and sent frozen to Adaptive Biotechnologies for TCR sequencing. Adaptive Biotechnologies carried out high-throughput TCR-beta CDR3 sequencing of genomic DNA for most patients. The original methods were these. TCR sequencing data for around 20 patients were retrieved from Adaptive's ImmunoSEQ software; three other patients were processed with MiXCR and VDJtools. CD4 versus CD8 sorting errors were corrected by removing sequences found in both subsets at a frequency ratio below 5:1. CDR3 nucleotide sequences shared by donor and recipient were removed because the origin of these sequences could not be assigned. To be classed as alloreactive, a clone needed at least 2-fold expansion over unstimulated cells and a minimum CFSE-low frequency of 0.002% (template counts) or 0.001% (read counts). Clones were considered mappable if detected in sequenced pre-transplant spleen, lymph node, or MLR CFSE-low populations of the donor or recipient. Cumulative frequency of alloreactive clones was calculated as a percentage of all sequences weighted by copy number. TCRdb limited this immuneACCESS table to in-frame rearrangements with V and J called. A share of clones is missing; checked studies link under half to unresolved V genes, and the rest is unexplained. Clone size and V and J calls were adopted from that table, with D and trimming inferred from the DNA. This sample lists around 100,000 clones; around 92% were detected once. Of the sample, more than 0.9% falls within the top ten clones.

Overall study outcomes, separate from this receptor: Conclusions were limited by the relatively low number and heterogeneity of intestinal transplant patients. GvH clones were detected in recipient bone marrow, and some of these GvH clones were observed earlier in ileal mucosa or blood, consistent with an intestinal mucosal origin. In patients with donor T cell macrochimerism, the allografts had high GvH to HvG T cell clonal ratios. Early after transplant, peak levels of circulating GvH clones were associated with declines in HvG clones.

The germline V gene supplies CDR1 SGDLS and CDR2 YYNGEE. Germline trimming amounts to 4 bases on V and 2 bases on J, with 2 as the count of junction bases outside the gene matches. From cysteine to phenylalanine, the CDR3 is 14 amino acids long. The only DNA kept is the CDR3, 42 bases in frame from the first base. About this clone: The antigen it recognizes is unknown. No base-level quality is on record; no much larger clone is a single base apart.

The V and J genes are TRBV9 and TRBJ2-5, with 10 bases matching TRBD2. The specimen comprised unstimulated CD8+ T cells sorted from spleen or lymph node cells, sampled before transplant. The TCR originated in a human donor who was the organ donor for an intestinal transplant. The DNA is as follows: TGTGCCAGCAGCCAGACTAGCGGGCAAGAGACCCAGTACTTC. Its amino acids are CASSQTSGQETQYF. Beyond the CDR3, the reference TRBV9 and TRBJ2-5 genes provide the residues; the full variable domain reads: DSGVTQTPKHLITATGQRVTLRCSPRSGDLSVYWYQQSLDQGLQFLIQYYNGEERAKGNILERFSAQQFPDLHSELNLSSLELGDSALYFCASSQTSGQETQYFGPGTRLLVL.